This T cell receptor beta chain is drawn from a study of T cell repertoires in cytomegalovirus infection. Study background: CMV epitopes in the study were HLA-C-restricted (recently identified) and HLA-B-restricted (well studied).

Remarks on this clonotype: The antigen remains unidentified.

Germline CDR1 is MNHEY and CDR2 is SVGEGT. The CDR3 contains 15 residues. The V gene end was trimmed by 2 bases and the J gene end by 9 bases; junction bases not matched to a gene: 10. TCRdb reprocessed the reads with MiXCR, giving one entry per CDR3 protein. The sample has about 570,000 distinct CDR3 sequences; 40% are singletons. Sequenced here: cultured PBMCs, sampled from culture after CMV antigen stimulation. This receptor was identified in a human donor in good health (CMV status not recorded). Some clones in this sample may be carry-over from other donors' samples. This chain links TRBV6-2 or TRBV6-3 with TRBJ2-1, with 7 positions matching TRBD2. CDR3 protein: CASSYTAGVWSEQFF. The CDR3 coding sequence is TGTGCCAGCAGTTACACCGCGGGAGTTTGGAGTGAGCAGTTCTTC.